This T cell receptor (beta chain) was sequenced in a study of CD8+ T cells in alopecia areata. Overall study: At a dose of 5 to 10 mg twice daily, oral tofacitinib was given to treated patients. Study-level findings and limits: Given one nonresponder, whether baseline CD8+ expansion relates to response remains uncertain. In scalp and blood during tofacitinib, many expanded lesional clones persisted.

The treatment here: oral pan-JAK inhibitor, 5-10 mg twice daily. Trimming took 4 bases from V and 8 from J; bases not matched to a gene: 5. The length of the CDR3 is 12 residues. CDR1 and CDR2 from the germline V gene are SGHDT and YYEEEE. RNA extraction was followed by reverse transcription into cDNA, which acted as the sequencing template. Only in-frame clones appear in the TCRdb table, and some are missing; sequencing was by immunoSEQ multiplex PCR. The table includes 170,000 or so clones, roughly 62% detected once. Regarding this clone: Its antigen remains unidentified.

The rearrangement uses TRBV5-6 and TRBJ1-2, with 7 bases matching TRBD1. The sequence derives from a human donor with alopecia areata. The source material was CD8+ T cells sorted from blood, sampled at week 24, from a patient treated with tofacitinib. As DNA, the CDR3 is TGTGCCAGCAGCCCTGCAGGGGGAGGCTACACCTTC. Its protein is CASSPAGGGYTF. Supplemented by reference TRBV5-6 and TRBJ1-2, the full variable domain reads DAGVTQSPTHLIKTRGQQVTLRCSPKSGHDTVSWYQQALGQGPQFIFQYYEEEERQRGNFPDRFSGHQFPNYSSELNVNALLLGDSALYLCASSPAGGGYTFGSGTRLTVV.